This T cell receptor (beta chain) comes out of a study of T cell responses to AZD1222 COVID-19 vaccine. Study findings and constraints: Reportedly, nearly half the spike-specific TCRs target unmutated variant regions. Researchers took repertoire samples only after the peak T cell response had come. Across spike, vaccine-associated CD4 TCRs were found, dominant at 160-218 and 743-854.

A word on this clone: Its antigen is undetermined.

Assay used: immunoSEQ multiplex PCR; TCRdb lists only in-frame clones, some missing. Of some 150,000 clones listed, approximately 90% were seen once; the top ten hold approximately 3.6%. CDR1 and CDR2 (germline): LNHDA, SQIVND (reference sequence). The CDR3 has 17 residues. V was pared by 2 bases and J by 0 bases, with 14 bases between. The sequencing used peripheral blood, collected on day 0 of AZD1222 vaccination. The source is an adult in good health. The chain employs TRBV19 and TRBJ2-1; no clear D. This CDR3 reads CASSIRGPSFSYNEQFF. The CDR3 region has the DNA TGTGCCAGTAGTATAAGAGGACCCAGCTTCTCCTACAATGAGCAGTTCTTC.